These 31 T cell receptor beta chains share one sample of origin, sequenced in a study of post-analysis software for immune sequencing data. Study findings and constraints: Roughly 5 TRBV segments occurring more often in patients than controls included TRBV5-6, TRBV5-1 and TRBV20-1.

These TCRs' antigens remain unknown. Incorporated into the TCR beta cDNA libraries were unique molecular identifiers, which served to reduce PCR and sequencing biases. TCRdb used MiXCR to reprocess the PCR reads, holding one entry per CDR3 protein. The sample yields 350,000 to 500,000 distinct CDR3 sequences, more than 30% seen once. Sequenced material: blood. The receptors were gathered from a girl aged 2-9 years with multiple sclerosis.

The chain carries TRBV18 and TRBJ1-1; possibly TRBD1 for D (5 bases). V shed 3 bases and J shed 1 base, with 12 bases lying between them. Germline V gene data show CDR1 as KGHSH and CDR2 as LQKENI. The CDR3 runs to 15 residues. The CDR3 sequence: CASSPPGRENTEAFF. CDR3 DNA: TGTGCCAGCTCACCGCCGGGACGCGAGAACACTGAAGCTTTCTTT.

Concerning this clonotype itself: Sequence at one end of the junction differs from germline and may be a read error. This rearrangement joins TRBV5-1 to TRBJ2-1; 7 bases align to TRBD1. This CDR3 comprises 15 residues. Germline CDR1 and CDR2: SGHRS and YFSETQ. For the CDR3, the DNA is TGCGCCGGCAGTTCTACACAGGGGTGGTCGAATGAGCAGTTCTTC. Encoded protein: CAGSSTQGWSNEQFF.

The chain joins TRBV7-3 to TRBJ2-3; D tentatively reads TRBD1 or TRBD2 (6 bases each). The CDR3 has 16 residues. Trimming left V 5 bases short and J 4 bases short, with 19 bases between. Germline lookup yields CDR1 SGHTA and CDR2 FQGTGA. CDR3 in amino acids: CASSPGGGPSADTQYF. As DNA, the CDR3 is TGTGCCAGCAGCCCAGGTGGGGGGCCCTCAGCAGATACGCAGTATTTT. The variable domain in full, with the rest retrieved from reference TRBV7-3 and TRBJ2-3, is GAGVSQTPSNKVTEKGKYVELRCDPISGHTALYWYRQSLGQGPEFLIYFQGTGAADDSGLPNDRFFAVRPEGSVSTLKIQRTERGDSAVYLCASSPGGGPSADTQYFGPGTRLTVL.

The chain is built from TRBV27 and TRBJ1-1, with unresolved D. The ends were cut back, 5 bases at V and 1 base at J, with 8 bases in the middle. The V gene's germline CDR1 is MNHEY and CDR2 SMNVEV (reference sequence). The CDR3 spans 13 residues. The CDR3 reads CASSPVWNTEAFF. In nucleotides, the CDR3 is TGTGCCAGCAGTCCTGTCTGGAACACTGAAGCTTTCTTT.

This clonotype has just a few counts. The V and J genes are TRBV7-2 and TRBJ2-1; maybe TRBD2 (5 bases). From germline, CDR1 is SGHTA and CDR2 FQGNSA. Trimming stripped 6 bases from V and 7 bases from J, with 10 bases between. The CDR3 is made up of 12 amino acids. The CDR3 sequence: CASSPTRNEQFF. The CDR3, as DNA: TGTGCCAGCAGTCCTACTAGGAATGAGCAGTTCTTC. The full variable domain, with the rest looked up from reference TRBV7-2 and TRBJ2-1, is GAGVSQSPSNKVTEKGKDVELRCDPISGHTALYWYRQSLGQGLEFLIYFQGNSAPDKSGLPSDRFSAERTGGSVSTLTIQRTQQEDSAVYLCASSPTRNEQFFGPGTRLTVL.

This clonotype was recorded a few times. The chain combines TRBV5-1 with TRBJ1-2, with 7 bases lining up with TRBD1. This CDR3 has 14 residues. Per germline, CDR1 SGHRS and CDR2 YFSETQ. V lost 4 bases to trimming and J lost 2 bases; unmatched junction nucleotides: 5. The CDR3 nucleotides are TGCGCCAGCAGCGGGACAGCTACCAACTATGGCTACACCTTC. It is translated as CASSGTATNYGYTF. Drawing the rest from reference TRBV5-1 and TRBJ1-2, the complete variable domain is KAGVTQTPRYLIKTRGQQVTLSCSPISGHRSVSWYQQTPGQGLQFLFEYFSETQRNKGNFPGRFSGRQFSNSRSEMNVSTLELGDSALYLCASSGTATNYGYTFGSGTRLTVV.

The chain carries TRBV29-1 and TRBJ2-5; D is unclear. Germline assignment: CDR1 SQVTM and CDR2 ANQGSEA. Deletions cut 3 bases from V and 1 base from J, with 3 bases between. This CDR3 comprises 11 residues. CDR3 in DNA: TGCAGCGTTGATCTCCAAGAGACCCAGTACTTC. It yields the protein CSVDLQETQYF.

This clonotype has more than one count but fewer than ten. The DNA is left out, because the CDR3 cannot be placed on it with certainty; the CDR3 is given as TCRdb lists it. The chain recombines TRBV6-6 with TRBJ1-5. The CDR3 spans 17 residues, counting both ends. Germline V gene data show CDR1 as MNHNY and CDR2 as SVGAGI (reference sequence). Here the CDR3 reads CASSSSTGGRGNQPQHF.

This clonotype was observed a few times. The CDR3 DNA reads as TGCAGTGCTAGAGCGGGATATCGGGGTGGAGATGGCTACACCTTC. Its protein is CSARAGYRGGDGYTF. The genes are TRBV20-1 and TRBJ1-2; D unclear. CDR1 is DFQATT, CDR2 SNEGSKA, per germline (reference sequence). This CDR3 is built from 15 residues. The V end was cut by 1 base, the J end by 6 bases, with 18 bases between.

This clonotype occurred a few times. At one boundary the junction diverges from the germline segment, which might be a read error. The chain recombines TRBV6-5 with TRBJ2-5, with TRBD2 matching 8 bases. The germline CDR1 and CDR2 sequences are MNHEY and SVGAGI. The CDR3 runs 14 residues. This chain's CDR3 is CPSSSAGGPKTQYF. CDR3 DNA sequence: TGTCCCAGCAGTTCCGCGGGGGGACCGAAGACCCAGTACTTC.

This clonotype occurred a few times. The chain carries TRBV6-5 and TRBJ2-5, with 8 bases fitting TRBD1. Germline assignment: CDR1 MNHEY and CDR2 SVGAGI. The CDR3 is 14 residues long. The trim removed 5 bases at V and 2 bases at J, leaving 4 bases unmatched. The CDR3 is CASSRGQGQETQYF. CDR3 bases: TGTGCCAGCAGTCGAGGACAGGGTCAAGAGACCCAGTACTTC.

V and J are TRBV6-5 and TRBJ2-4; 7 bases fit TRBD2. V shed 0 bases, J shed 0 bases, and the junction held 5 bases outside the gene matches. CDR1 MNHEY and CDR2 SVGAGI come from the germline V gene. This CDR3 comprises 17 residues. CDR3 protein: CASSYSSGGIAKNIQYF. In DNA form, the CDR3 reads TGTGCCAGCAGTTACTCCTCGGGGGGTATAGCCAAAAACATTCAGTACTTC.

This clonotype was detected only a few times. The chain combines TRBV10-3 with TRBJ2-6; D is unclear. Germline V CDR1 and CDR2: ENHRY, SYGVKD. The V gene lost 3 bases and the J gene lost 0 bases, with 12 bases spanning the gap. This CDR3 comprises 17 residues. In DNA form, the CDR3 reads TGTGCCATCAGTGACGACGCTCTAGGCTCTGGGGCCAACGTCCTGACTTTC. Translated: CAISDDALGSGANVLTF.

This clonotype has just a few counts. This chain connects TRBV5-6 to TRBJ2-5; 8 nucleotides align to TRBD1. This CDR3 has 16 amino acids. J lost 5 bases, V lost 2 bases, and 11 bases had no gene match. From germline, CDR1 is SGHDT and CDR2 YYEEEE. In DNA form, the CDR3 reads TGTGCCAGCAGCTTTGGTACACCAGGGGGCTGGGAGACCCAGTACTTC. It codes for CASSFGTPGGWETQYF.

In its sample, this clonotype was seen a few times. V is TRBV14 and J is TRBJ2-7; D is unclear. Per the germline V gene, CDR1 is SGHDN and CDR2 is FVKESK. This CDR3 spans 15 amino acids. Trimming pared 1 base from V and 4 bases from J, leaving 14 bases between. In nucleotides, the CDR3 is TGTGCCAGCAGCCAAGGGGATAAATCTCCTTACGAGCAGTACTTC. Amino acid sequence: CASSQGDKSPYEQYF.

The chain is built from TRBV29-1 and TRBJ1-2; TRBD1 aligns across 8 bases. Trimming cost V 3 bases and J 0 bases; bases outside gene matches: 9. CDR3 size: 16 residues. Looked up from germline, CDR1 is SQVTM and CDR2 is ANQGSEA. This chain's CDR3 is CSVEKGTGLANYGYTF. As DNA, the CDR3 is TGCAGCGTTGAGAAAGGGACAGGCTTAGCTAACTATGGCTACACCTTC.

The chain joins TRBV20-1 to TRBJ2-5; 8 nucleotides line up with TRBD1. The tail of the sequence fits TRBJ2-7 better, so the J call may be wrong. CDR3 length equals 15 residues. Germline CDR1 and CDR2: DFQATT and SNEGSKA (reference sequence). The CDR3 DNA reads as TGCAGTGCTTACTTCCAGGGGGCAATAAACGACGAGCAGTACTTC. As protein: CSAYFQGAINDEQYF.

CDR3 coding DNA: TGCAGTGCTAGAGAGAAGGGGGCTTACTACAATGAGCAGTTCTTC. Protein product: CSAREKGAYYNEQFF. The rearrangement joins TRBV20-1 to TRBJ2-1; 7 nucleotides match TRBD1. V lost 0 bases and J lost 3; bases outside the gene matches: 5. CDR1 and CDR2 from the germline V gene are DFQATT and SNEGSKA (reference sequence). This CDR3 comprises 15 residues.

The gene calls are TRBV7-2 and TRBJ2-5, with D possibly being TRBD1 or TRBD2 (6 bases each). The CDR3 totals 15 residues. Trimming left V 1 base short and J 2 bases short, with 11 bases between. From germline, CDR1 is SGHTA and CDR2 FQGNSA. In DNA, the CDR3 is TGTGCCAGCAGCTTAGGGGGGGCGGGACAAGAGACCCAGTACTTC. Translating it yields CASSLGGAGQETQYF.

V and J are TRBV10-3 and TRBJ2-1, with TRBD1 as a possible D gene (6 bases). The ends were cut back, 2 bases at V and 8 bases at J, with 19 bases in the middle. There are 16 residues in the CDR3. Germline assignment: CDR1 ENHRY and CDR2 SYGVKD. The CDR3 region is CAISEARNREADEQFF. DNA for the CDR3: TGTGCCATCAGTGAGGCGAGAAACAGGGAAGCGGATGAGCAGTTCTTC.

The V call is TRBV4-1, the J call TRBJ2-3; no definite D call. Trimming left V 0 bases short and J 1 base short, with 20 bases between. Germline-derived CDR1 and CDR2 are MGHRA and YSYEKL. The CDR3 length is 19 residues. The CDR3 protein is CASSQEAPTRSSRTDTQYF. The CDR3, as DNA: TGCGCCAGCAGCCAAGAGGCACCGACCCGGTCATCCCGCACAGATACGCAGTATTTT.

The chain employs TRBV15 and TRBJ2-5; D remains ambiguous. V was cut by 3 bases and J by 8 bases, with 13 bases left in between. Germline CDR1 reads LNHNV; CDR2 reads YYDKDF (reference sequence). The CDR3 is 13 amino acids. CDR3 bases: TGTGCCACCAGCAGTGACCAAGAGACTACCCAGTACTTC. Residues: CATSSDQETTQYF.

This clonotype has more than one count but fewer than ten. The rearrangement uses TRBV6-6 and TRBJ2-7, with TRBD1 identical over 7 bases. V lost 6 bases and J lost 1; bases outside the gene matches: 12. The CDR3 covers 16 residues. Germline lookup yields CDR1 MNHNY and CDR2 SVGAGI (reference sequence). The CDR3 nucleotides are TGTGCCAGCAGGAGAGAGGGACAGACCGTATCCTACGAGCAGTACTTC. It encodes CASRREGQTVSYEQYF.

The V call is TRBV19, the J call TRBJ2-7; D is unclear. V was trimmed by 3 bases and J by 2 bases, leaving 8 bases between them. The CDR3 is 13 residues long. Per germline, CDR1 LNHDA and CDR2 SQIVND (reference sequence). In DNA form, the CDR3 reads TGTGCCAGTAGTATGAGGCAGACCTACGAGCAGTACTTC. It translates to CASSMRQTYEQYF.

V usage is TRBV13 and J usage is TRBJ2-1; 8 bases are shared with TRBD2. V was pared by 5 bases and J by 5 bases, with 17 bases of the junction left unmatched. The CDR3 contains 18 residues. From germline, CDR1 is PRHDT and CDR2 FYEKMQ (reference sequence). The CDR3 nucleotides are TGTGCCAGCAGCCCCCGGGTGGGGCGGGGGGACGCGAACAATGAGCAGTTCTTC. Its translation: CASSPRVGRGDANNEQFF.

This clonotype was seen more than once but under ten times. The chain is built from TRBV20-1 and TRBJ2-7; D is unclear. The germline V gene has CDR1 DFQATT and CDR2 SNEGSKA (reference sequence). Trimming stripped 3 bases from V and 3 bases from J, with 15 bases between. The CDR3 is made up of 14 amino acids. CDR3 in DNA: TGCAGTGCTAGGCCAGAGTGGAACTACTACGAGCAGTACTTC. Its translation: CSARPEWNYYEQYF.

A remark on this clonotype: At one end, the junction sequence differs from germline, possibly due to a read error. Written as DNA, the CDR3 is TGCGCCACCAGCAGCGCATTGACTAGCGGGGGGGTCAATGATCAGTTCTTC. This sequence encodes CATSSALTSGGVNDQFF. The rearrangement joins TRBV15 to TRBJ2-1; 14 positions agree with TRBD2. The CDR3 extends over 17 amino acids. Germline V gene data show CDR1 as LNHNV and CDR2 as YYDKDF (reference sequence).

The chain is built from TRBV21-1 and TRBJ2-1; the table's D call TRBD1 went unverified against the DNA. TRBV21-1 is a pseudogene segment. The CDR3 spans 14 residues. This chain's CDR3 is CASSKEPDSNGQFF. The CDR3 DNA sequence: TGTGCCAGCAGCAAAGAGCCGGACAGCAATGGGCAGTTCTTC.

The chain has TRBV4-1 and TRBJ2-1; 9 positions match TRBD2. CDR1 and CDR2 from the germline V gene are MGHRA and YSYEKL. The J segment lost 5 bases and the V segment lost 0 bases, leaving 5 bases of the junction unmatched. This CDR3 region has 16 residues. The CDR3 here is CASSQDPIAGDNEQFF. DNA of the CDR3: TGCGCCAGCAGCCAAGATCCAATAGCGGGGGACAATGAGCAGTTCTTC.

This clonotype came up a few times. This rearrangement joins TRBV29-1 to TRBJ2-4; perhaps TRBD1 as D (5 bases). Looked up from germline, CDR1 is SQVTM and CDR2 is ANQGSEA. This CDR3 spans 14 amino acids. V was clipped by 6 bases and J by 6 bases, with 18 bases between them. The CDR3 sequence is CSVLVATGANIQYF. CDR3 nucleotide sequence: TGCAGCGTCTTGGTGGCTACAGGAGCAAACATTCAGTACTTC.

The V gene is TRBV6-5, the J gene TRBJ1-4, with 8 nucleotides matching TRBD1. This CDR3 is 15 amino acids long. V was pared by 5 bases and J by 6 bases, with 8 bases of the junction left unmatched. Germline V gives CDR1 MNHEY, CDR2 SVGAGI. CDR3 in amino acids: CASSPGQGPYEKLFF. Written as DNA, the CDR3 is TGTGCCAGCAGTCCCGGACAGGGCCCTTATGAAAAACTGTTTTTT.